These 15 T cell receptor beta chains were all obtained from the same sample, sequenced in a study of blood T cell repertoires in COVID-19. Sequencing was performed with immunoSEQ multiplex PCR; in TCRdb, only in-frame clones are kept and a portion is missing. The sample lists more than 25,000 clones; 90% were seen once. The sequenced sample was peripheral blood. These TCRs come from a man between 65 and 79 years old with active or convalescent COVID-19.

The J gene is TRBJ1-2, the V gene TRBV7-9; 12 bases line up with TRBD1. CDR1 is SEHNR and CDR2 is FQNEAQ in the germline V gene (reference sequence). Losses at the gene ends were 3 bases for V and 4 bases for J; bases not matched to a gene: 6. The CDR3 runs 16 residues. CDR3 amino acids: CASSLSGTGGSYGYTF. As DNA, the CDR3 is TGTGCCAGCAGCTTGTCAGGGACAGGGGGCTCCTATGGCTACACCTTC.

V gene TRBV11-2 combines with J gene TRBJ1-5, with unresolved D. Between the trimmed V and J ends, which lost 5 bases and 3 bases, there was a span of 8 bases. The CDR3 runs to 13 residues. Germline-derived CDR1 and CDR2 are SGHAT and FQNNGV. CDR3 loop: CASSGGLNQPQHF. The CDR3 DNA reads TGTGCCAGCAGCGGTGGGCTCAATCAGCCCCAGCATTTT. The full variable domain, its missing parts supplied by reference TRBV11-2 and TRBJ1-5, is EAGVAQSPRYKIIEKRQSVAFWCNPISGHATLYWYQQILGQGPKLLIQFQNNGVVDDSQLPKDRFSAERLKGVDSTLKIQPAKLEDSAVYLCASSGGLNQPQHFGDGTRLSIL.

CDR3 in DNA: TGTGCCAGCAGTTACTCGACTAGGGGCGGAAACTATGGCTACACCTTC. Its translation is CASSYSTRGGNYGYTF. The V call is TRBV6-6, the J call TRBJ1-2; D is possibly TRBD1 (5 bases). V lost 0 bases to trimming and J lost 2 bases, with 13 bases between them. The CDR3 has 16 residues. CDR1 MNHNY and CDR2 SVGAGI come from the germline V gene (reference sequence).

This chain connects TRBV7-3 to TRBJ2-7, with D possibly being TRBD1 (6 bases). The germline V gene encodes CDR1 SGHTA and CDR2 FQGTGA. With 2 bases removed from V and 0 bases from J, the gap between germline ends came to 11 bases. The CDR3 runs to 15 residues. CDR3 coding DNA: TGTGCCAGCAGCTTAGGGCAGGGGTACTCCTACGAGCAGTACTTC. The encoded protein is CASSLGQGYSYEQYF. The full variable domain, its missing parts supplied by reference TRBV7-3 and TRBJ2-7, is GAGVSQTPSNKVTEKGKYVELRCDPISGHTALYWYRQSLGQGPEFLIYFQGTGAADDSGLPNDRFFAVRPEGSVSTLKIQRTERGDSAVYLCASSLGQGYSYEQYFGPGTRLTVT.

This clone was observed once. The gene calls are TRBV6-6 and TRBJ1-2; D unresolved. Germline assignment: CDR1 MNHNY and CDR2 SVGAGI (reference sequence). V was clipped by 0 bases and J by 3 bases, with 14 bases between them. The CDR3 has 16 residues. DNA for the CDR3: TGTGCCAGCAGTTACTCCGACCGGAGGGCGGACTATGGCTACACCTTC. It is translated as CASSYSDRRADYGYTF.

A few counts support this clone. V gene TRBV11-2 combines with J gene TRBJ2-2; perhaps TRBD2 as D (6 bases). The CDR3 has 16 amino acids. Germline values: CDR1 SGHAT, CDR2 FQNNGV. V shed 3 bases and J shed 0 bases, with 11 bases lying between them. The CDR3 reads CASSFGGGSNTGELFF. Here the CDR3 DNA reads TGTGCCAGCAGCTTCGGTGGAGGGTCGAACACCGGGGAGCTGTTTTTT.

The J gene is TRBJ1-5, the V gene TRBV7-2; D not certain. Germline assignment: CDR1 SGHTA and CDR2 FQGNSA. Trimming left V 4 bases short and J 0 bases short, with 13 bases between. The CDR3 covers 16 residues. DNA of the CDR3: TGTGCCAGCAGCTCCGCAGGTAGCGCTAGCAATCAGCCCCAGCATTTT. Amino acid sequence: CASSSAGSASNQPQHF.

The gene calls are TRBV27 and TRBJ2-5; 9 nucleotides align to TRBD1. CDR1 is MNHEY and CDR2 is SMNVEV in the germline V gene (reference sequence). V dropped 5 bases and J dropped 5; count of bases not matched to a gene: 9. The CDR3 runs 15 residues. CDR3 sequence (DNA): TGTGCCAGCAGTCTCCGGACAGGGGCTGATGAGACCCAGTACTTC. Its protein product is CASSLRTGADETQYF.

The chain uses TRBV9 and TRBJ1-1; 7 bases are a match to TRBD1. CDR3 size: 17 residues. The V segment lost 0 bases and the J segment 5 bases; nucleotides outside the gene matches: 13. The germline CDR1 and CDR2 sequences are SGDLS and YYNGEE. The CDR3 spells CASSVEVSLRQGTEAFF. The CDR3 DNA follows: TGTGCCAGCAGCGTAGAAGTGAGTTTGAGACAGGGTACTGAAGCTTTCTTT. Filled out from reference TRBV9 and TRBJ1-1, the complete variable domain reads DSGVTQTPKHLITATGQRVTLRCSPRSGDLSVYWYQQSLDQGLQFLIQYYNGEERAKGNILERFSAQQFPDLHSELNLSSLELGDSALYFCASSVEVSLRQGTEAFFGQGTRLTVV.

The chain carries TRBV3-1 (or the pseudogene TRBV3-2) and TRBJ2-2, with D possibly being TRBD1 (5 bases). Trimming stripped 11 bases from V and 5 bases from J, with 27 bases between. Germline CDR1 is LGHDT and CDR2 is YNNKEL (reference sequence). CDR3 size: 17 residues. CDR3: CAASTAAGSWWTGELFF. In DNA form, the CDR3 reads TGTGCCGCGAGCACGGCGGCAGGGTCGTGGTGGACCGGGGAGCTGTTTTTT.

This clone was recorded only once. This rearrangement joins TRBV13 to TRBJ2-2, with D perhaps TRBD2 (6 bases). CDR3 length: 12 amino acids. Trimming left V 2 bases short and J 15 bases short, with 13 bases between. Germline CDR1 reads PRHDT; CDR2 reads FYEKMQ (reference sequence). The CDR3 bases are TGTGCCAGCAGCTTACCCGGAGGAGGGTTGTTTTTT. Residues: CASSLPGGGLFF. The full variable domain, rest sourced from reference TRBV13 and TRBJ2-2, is AAGVIQSPRHLIKEKRETATLKCYPIPRHDTVYWYQQGPGQDPQFLISFYEKMQSDKGSIPDRFSAQQFSDYHSELNMSSLELGDSALYFCASSLPGGGLFFGEGSRLTVL.

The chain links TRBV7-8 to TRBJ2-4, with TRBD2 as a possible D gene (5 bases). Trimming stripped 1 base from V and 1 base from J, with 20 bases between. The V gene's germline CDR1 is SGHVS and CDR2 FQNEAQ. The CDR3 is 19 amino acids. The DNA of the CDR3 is TGTGCCAGCAGCTTAGAAGCGGCAGGCGCTTATGATGCCAAAAACATTCAGTACTTC. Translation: CASSLEAAGAYDAKNIQYF.

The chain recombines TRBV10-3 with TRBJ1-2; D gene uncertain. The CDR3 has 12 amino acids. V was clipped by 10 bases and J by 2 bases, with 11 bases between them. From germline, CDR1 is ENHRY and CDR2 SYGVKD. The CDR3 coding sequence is TGTGCCACCCGTCGGTCAAACTATGGCTACACCTTC. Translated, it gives CATRRSNYGYTF.

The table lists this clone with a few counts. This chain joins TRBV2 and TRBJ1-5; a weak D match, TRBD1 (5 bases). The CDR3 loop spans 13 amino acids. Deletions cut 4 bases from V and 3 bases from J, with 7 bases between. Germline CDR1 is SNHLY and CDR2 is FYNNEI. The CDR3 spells CASSGGTNQPQHF. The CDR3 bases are TGTGCCAGCAGTGGGGGCACCAATCAGCCCCAGCATTTT.

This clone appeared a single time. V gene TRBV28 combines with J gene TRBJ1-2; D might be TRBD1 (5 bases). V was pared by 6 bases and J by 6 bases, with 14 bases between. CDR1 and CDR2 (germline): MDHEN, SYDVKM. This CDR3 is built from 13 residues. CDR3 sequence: CASSPVAGDGYTF. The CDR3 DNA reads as TGTGCCAGCAGCCCCGTCGCGGGGGATGGCTACACCTTC.